The entry below gives a single TCR beta chain sequence along with its context. The V gene's germline CDR1 is KGHSH and CDR2 LQKENI. Trimming cost V 2 bases and J 0 bases, with 14 bases left between them. The CDR3 consists of 18 residues. PCR employed 60 Vbeta and 13 Jbeta primers. Clones were sequenced by immunoSEQ multiplex PCR, and TCRdb holds only the in-frame ones, with some missing. The sample carries approximately 160,000 clones, approximately 77% recorded once. The entry originates in a study of cytomegalovirus exposure and HLA in healthy donors. The V call is TRBV18, the J call TRBJ1-6, with a possible D match to TRBD1 (6 bases). Source material: PBMCs. The clonotype originates from a male donor in good health and CMV-seropositive. CDR3 amino acids: CASSPRQEPSSYNSPLHF. DNA for the CDR3: TGTGCCAGCTCACCAAGACAGGAGCCTAGCTCCTATAATTCACCCCTCCACTTT.